These T cell receptor beta chains were read from a single sample in a study of regulatory T cells in long-lasting Graves disease. A single record per CDR3 protein comes from TCRdb applying MiXCR to the multiplex PCR reads. The table lists 350,000 to 550,000 distinct CDR3 sequences, 12% to 15% of them singletons, with approximately 15% in the top ten. The same data also contributed to another study, on T cells in Graves' hyperthyroidism and ophthalmopathy.

The material was peripheral blood mononuclear cells (PBMCs), obtained at new diagnosis, from a patient treated with antithyroid drugs. These receptors all come from a woman aged 50 to 60 with Graves disease. Both conserved end residues are part of each CDR3. Fields, in order: J gene, V gene, D gene, CDR3 length, clone size, CDR3 DNA, CDR3 protein. D genes are given only for firm matches. Size tells how often a clone was seen (once, few, many) or the class of an expanded clone, and some rows leave it out.

>TRBJ2-5|TRBV5-1|TRBD2|14|few
TGCGCCAGCGGGACTAGCGGGAGGACGGAGACCCAGTACTTC
CASGTSGRTETQYF
>TRBJ1-1|TRBV6-1|NA|14|many
TGTGCCAGCAGCGATACAGGGTCGAACACTGAAGCTTTCTTT
CASSDTGSNTEAFF
>TRBJ2-3|TRBV7-2|NA|14|many
TGTGCCAGCAGTGATCCTAGCGTCGGAGATACGCAGTATTTT
CASSDPSVGDTQYF
>TRBJ2-6|TRBV28|TRBD1|18|NA
TGTGCCAGCAGTACTGCGGGACAGGGGGCAATTGGGGCCAACGTCCTGACTTTC
CASSTAGQGAIGANVLTF
>TRBJ2-7|TRBV20-1|TRBD2|14|many
TGCAGTGCTCCCCGAATAGCGGGAGCGAGGGAGCAGTACTTC
CSAPRIAGAREQYF
>TRBJ1-1|TRBV28|NA|14|many
TGTGCCATCCGACAGATTCGGCTGTACACTGAAGCTTTCTTT
CAIRQIRLYTEAFF
>TRBJ2-1|TRBV10-3|NA|13|once
TGTGCCATCCAGGGTATAATACAAAATGAGCAGTTCTTC
CAIQGIIQNEQFF
>TRBJ2-1|TRBV19|TRBD2|20|NA
TGTGCCAGTAGGCCAATAACCGGGACTAGCGGGAGTGGGGCTTTGAATGAGCAGTTCTTC
CASRPITGTSGSGALNEQFF
>TRBJ1-5|TRBV28|TRBD1|19|NA
TGTGCCAGCAGTACCACGTCCGGGACAGACCTCTATAGCAATCAGCCCCAGCATTTT
CASSTTSGTDLYSNQPQHF
>TRBJ2-3|TRBV5-1|NA|17|many
TGCGCCAGCAGCGGGGGCGCAGGAGCACCGAGCACAGATACGCAGTATTTT
CASSGGAGAPSTDTQYF
>TRBJ1-5|TRBV5-1|NA|14|NA
TGCGCCAGCAGCCGTGATCCCTCGGGTCAGCCCCAGCATTTT
CASSRDPSGQPQHF
>TRBJ2-5|TRBV7-8|TRBD1|16|NA
TGTGCCAGCAGCCTGAGGACAGGGGCCTCCCAAGAGACCCAGTACTTC
CASSLRTGASQETQYF
>TRBJ1-1|TRBV10-3|TRBD1|16|NA
TGTGCCATCAGCGGGCAGGGGGCGGGGATGAACACTGAAGCTTTCTTT
CAISGQGAGMNTEAFF
>TRBJ1-1|TRBV4-1|NA|15|few
TGCGCCAGCAGCCAAGATGGGCATATGAACACTGAAGCTTTCTTT
CASSQDGHMNTEAFF
>TRBJ1-6|TRBV6-5|NA|17|NA
TGTGCCAGCAGTTACTCGAGAGGGAGCTCCTATAATTCACCCCTCCACTTT
CASSYSRGSSYNSPLHF
>TRBJ1-1|TRBV2|TRBD1|18|many
TGTGCCAGCAGTCCCAACCCCCTTGGACAGGGCTTTAACACTGAAGCTTTCTTT
CASSPNPLGQGFNTEAFF
>TRBJ1-1|TRBV12-3/TRBV12-4|NA|14|many
TGTGCCAGCAGTTACCAGACCGAGAACACTGAAGCTTTCTTT
CASSYQTENTEAFF
>TRBJ1-2|TRBV28|NA|13|many
TGTGCCAGCAGCCTACTGCGAGGAGGGGGCTACACCTTC
CASSLLRGGGYTF
>TRBJ1-2|TRBV9|NA|15|few
TGTGCCAGCAGCGAGGAAGGCGAGCCCTACTATGGCTACACCTTC
CASSEEGEPYYGYTF
>TRBJ1-2|TRBV7-3|NA|13|NA
TGTGCCGGCCCAGCCGGAATCAACTATGGCTACACCTTC
CAGPAGINYGYTF
>TRBJ2-7|TRBV5-1|NA|14|NA
TGCGCCAGCAGATCATCTGGGCGGACCTACGAGCAGTACTTC
CASRSSGRTYEQYF
>TRBJ1-1|TRBV28|NA|13|few
TGTGCCAGCAGTTTACCGGACAGCTCTGAAGCTTTCTTT
CASSLPDSSEAFF
>TRBJ1-2|TRBV6-2/TRBV6-3|NA|15|NA
TGTGCCAGCAGTTACTCCGCCCGGGACGGCTATGGCTACACCTTC
CASSYSARDGYGYTF
>TRBJ1-3|TRBV3-1|NA|16|few
TGTGCCAGCAGCCAAGAGGCCCCACTCTCTGGAAACACCATATATTTT
CASSQEAPLSGNTIYF
>TRBJ2-1|TRBV29-1|TRBD1|17|many
TGCAGCGCTGGGACAGGGGGTTTTACGGGAGGGCCGAATGAGCAGTTCTTC
CSAGTGGFTGGPNEQFF
>TRBJ2-7|TRBV6-1|TRBD2|16|many
TGTGCCAGCAAAAGAACTAGCGGGAGTAGGTCCTACGAGCAGTACTTC
CASKRTSGSRSYEQYF